These 27 T cell receptor beta chains originate from one sample sequenced in a study of radiotherapy plus CTLA-4 blockade in lung cancer. Clones were sequenced by immunoSEQ multiplex PCR, and TCRdb holds only the in-frame ones, with some missing. The data contain tens of thousands of clones, roughly 80% of them singletons. This specimen was peripheral blood, taken from a patient treated with radiotherapy plus ipilimumab. The receptors shown here come from a human donor with non-small cell lung cancer who had a partial response to radiotherapy plus ipilimumab.

This clone was found a few times. This chain links TRBV10-2 with TRBJ1-6; no firm D call. This CDR3 has 17 residues. Germline V lookup: CDR1 WSHSY, CDR2 SAAADI. Trimming removed 1 base at V and 0 bases at J, with 10 bases between. The CDR3 sequence: CASSEWQVRSYNSPLHF. CDR3 sequence (DNA): TGCGCCAGCAGTGAGTGGCAGGTTCGCTCCTATAATTCACCCCTCCACTTT.

The chain is built from TRBV7-9 and TRBJ2-3, with 11 bases aligning to TRBD2. The junction had 8 bases not matched to a gene; V was cut back by 2 bases and J by 7 bases. This CDR3 contains 16 residues. Germline lookup yields CDR1 SEHNR and CDR2 FQNEAQ (reference sequence). DNA of the CDR3: TGTGCCAGCAGCTTACTAGCGGGGGGCCCTCGGAATACGCAGTATTTT. Encoded protein: CASSLLAGGPRNTQYF. The full variable domain, rest sourced from reference TRBV7-9 and TRBJ2-3, is DTGVSQNPRHKITKRGQNVTFRCDPISEHNRLYWYRQTLGQGPEFLTYFQNEAQLEKSRLLSDRFSAERPKGSFSTLEIQRTEQGDSAMYLCASSLLAGGPRNTQYFGPGTRLTVL.

In its sample, this clone was seen a few times. The chain is built from TRBV5-1 and TRBJ2-4; 8 nucleotides align to TRBD2. This CDR3 has 16 residues. The germline CDR1 and CDR2 sequences are SGHRS and YFSETQ. J was trimmed by 8 bases and V by 0 bases; bases with no gene match: 10. CDR3 sequence reads: CASSLAGRGEGYIQYF. CDR3 bases: TGCGCCAGCAGCTTGGCCGGGAGGGGCGAGGGGTACATTCAGTACTTC.

In its sample, this clone ranks as medium-sized. V and J are TRBV2 and TRBJ1-6; weak D call: TRBD1 (6 bases). The germline V gene encodes CDR1 SNHLY and CDR2 FYNNEI. The CDR3 runs to 16 residues. Trimming stripped 6 bases from V and 7 bases from J, with 19 bases between. The CDR3: CASRGRDIGVNSPLHF. The CDR3 coding sequence is TGTGCCAGCAGAGGTAGGGACATTGGGGTCAATTCACCCCTCCACTTT.

This chain joins TRBV2 and TRBJ2-7; D gene ambiguous. This CDR3 region has 11 residues. The germline CDR1 and CDR2 sequences are SNHLY and FYNNEI. Deletions cut 4 bases from V and 3 bases from J, with 4 bases between. Written as DNA, the CDR3 is TGTGCCAGCAGTGGACTCTACGAGCAGTACTTC. Encoded protein: CASSGLYEQYF. Full variable domain (rest looked up from reference TRBV2 and TRBJ2-7): EPEVTQTPSHQVTQMGQEVILRCVPISNHLYFYWYRQILGQKVEFLVSFYNNEISEKSEIFDDQFSVERPDGSNFTLKIRSTKLEDSAMYFCASSGLYEQYFGPGTRLTVT.

The chain links TRBV15 to TRBJ1-5; perhaps TRBD1 as D (5 bases). V was shortened by 0 bases and J by 4 bases, with 22 bases between the two germline ends. The CDR3 has 19 residues. Germline assignment: CDR1 LNHNV and CDR2 YYDKDF (reference sequence). CDR3 nucleotides: TGTGCCACCAGCAGAGATCGGGACGAGGGAAGGGCGGGGAATCAGCCCCAGCATTTT. The encoded protein is CATSRDRDEGRAGNQPQHF.

The chain links TRBV2 to TRBJ1-5; the match to TRBD1 covers 10 bases. Germline values: CDR1 SNHLY, CDR2 FYNNEI. This CDR3 is 14 amino acids long. V dropped 7 bases and J dropped 2; count of bases not matched to a gene: 2. In nucleotides, the CDR3 is TGTGCCAGCACCGGGACAGGGGGCAATCAGCCCCAGCATTTT. It encodes CASTGTGGNQPQHF.

This chain joins TRBV7-2 and TRBJ2-7; TRBD2 might be the D (7 bases). V shed 3 bases and J shed 2 bases, with 11 bases lying between them. This CDR3 spans 14 amino acids. Germline V CDR1 and CDR2: SGHTA, FQGNSA. The chain's CDR3 is CASSFGGLPYEQYF. As DNA, the CDR3 is TGTGCCAGCAGCTTCGGGGGGCTCCCCTACGAGCAGTACTTC.

The rearrangement joins TRBV10-1 to TRBJ2-5; TRBD2 matches 8 bases. V lost 7 bases, J lost 5 bases, and 12 bases stayed unmatched. CDR1 and CDR2 (germline): WNHNN, SYGVQD (reference sequence). This CDR3 spans 15 amino acids. The CDR3 region has the DNA TGCGCCAGCACCTCATCCGGGGGGGCCGTCGAGACCCAGTACTTC. This translates into CASTSSGGAVETQYF.

The chain has TRBV7-9 and TRBJ2-1, with 8 positions matching TRBD2. Germline CDR1 SEHNR, CDR2 FQNEAQ (reference sequence). V lost 5 bases to trimming and J lost 6 bases; unmatched junction nucleotides: 9. There are 15 residues in the CDR3. The CDR3: CASSQSGAGGNEQFF. Written as DNA, the CDR3 is TGTGCCAGCAGCCAGAGCGGCGCGGGGGGCAATGAGCAGTTCTTC.

This clone has just a few counts. CDR3 amino acids: CASSPPGRGTDTQYF. The CDR3 coding sequence is TGTGCCAGCAGCCCTCCGGGGAGGGGCACAGATACGCAGTATTTT. This chain connects TRBV7-8 to TRBJ2-3; 7 bases agree with TRBD2. This CDR3 spans 15 amino acids. Losses at the gene ends were 5 bases for V and 1 base for J; bases not matched to a gene: 6. Per germline, CDR1 SGHVS and CDR2 FQNEAQ.

V is TRBV6-1 and J is TRBJ2-7; 10 bases align to TRBD1. This CDR3 spans 14 amino acids. CDR1 and CDR2 (germline): MNHNS, SASEGT. V shed 6 bases and J 5 bases; nucleotides not matched to a gene: 7. This chain's CDR3 is CASSMDRGYNEQYF. The CDR3 DNA follows: TGTGCCAGCAGCATGGACAGGGGGTACAACGAGCAGTACTTC.

V is TRBV4-2 and J is TRBJ2-5; 16 bases are shared with TRBD2. V lost 1 base and J lost 4; bases outside the gene matches: 6. This CDR3 is 18 amino acids long. CDR1 and CDR2 from the germline V gene are LGHNA and YNFKEQ. This chain's CDR3 is CASSQGRGLAGGGETQYF. Written as DNA, the CDR3 is TGTGCCAGCAGCCAAGGTCGGGGACTAGCGGGGGGGGGAGAGACCCAGTACTTC.

The chain uses TRBV5-4 and TRBJ2-5, with 8 bases that match TRBD2. V lost 0 bases to trimming and J lost 5 bases; unmatched junction nucleotides: 6. Germline V gene data show CDR1 as SGHNT and CDR2 as YYREEE (reference sequence). CDR3 length: 15 amino acids. The CDR3 spells CASSLVAGGGETQYF. In DNA, the CDR3 is TGTGCCAGCAGCTTGGTGGCGGGGGGAGGGGAGACCCAGTACTTC.

The chain carries TRBV7-3 and TRBJ2-1; tentatively, D is TRBD1 (5 bases). The V gene lost 2 bases and the J gene lost 7 bases, with 15 bases spanning the gap. Germline CDR1 SGHTA, CDR2 FQGTGA. The CDR3 loop spans 15 amino acids. DNA for the CDR3: TGTGCCAGCAGCTTAGGGGCAATCCCACCAAATGAGCAGTTCTTC. Amino acids: CASSLGAIPPNEQFF.

The genes are TRBV6-6 and TRBJ1-1; 7 positions match TRBD1. V lost 8 bases and J lost 9; bases outside the gene matches: 15. The germline V gene encodes CDR1 MNHNY and CDR2 SVGAGI (reference sequence). The CDR3 is 14 residues long. This CDR3 reads CASLGDRAKYKAFF. CDR3 DNA: TGTGCCAGCCTCGGTGACAGGGCAAAATATAAAGCTTTCTTT.

The V gene is TRBV5-6, the J gene TRBJ1-5, with 8 bases identical to TRBD1. The CDR3 runs to 14 residues. V shed 0 bases and J 6 bases; nucleotides not matched to a gene: 2. Germline V gene sequence: CDR1 SGHDT, CDR2 YYEEEE. CDR3 sequence reads: CASSLGRGPQPQHF. As DNA, the CDR3 is TGTGCCAGCAGCTTGGGCAGGGGGCCTCAGCCCCAGCATTTT.

This clone was counted once. The V gene is TRBV5-1, the J gene TRBJ2-5, with D perhaps TRBD2 (7 bases). This CDR3 contains 16 residues. CDR1 and CDR2 from the germline V gene are SGHRS and YFSETQ. Trimming removed 0 bases at V and 0 bases at J, with 12 bases between. The CDR3, as DNA: TGCGCCAGCAGCTTGGCCGGGGGGCTAAACCAAGAGACCCAGTACTTC. Amino acids: CASSLAGGLNQETQYF.

The V gene is TRBV5-6, the J gene TRBJ1-4, with TRBD1 identical over 9 bases. The CDR3 contains 16 residues. With V trimmed by 3 bases and J by 6 bases, 9 bases remained unmatched. Germline V gene data show CDR1 as SGHDT and CDR2 as YYEEEE. CDR3 in amino acids: CASSYQGTGSYEKLFF. The CDR3 DNA follows: TGTGCCAGCAGCTACCAGGGGACAGGGTCTTATGAAAAACTGTTTTTT.

The CDR3 coding sequence is TGCGCCAGCAGCCGAGACCGGGACAGGGGGAATGAAAAACTGTTTTTT. As protein: CASSRDRDRGNEKLFF. The gene calls are TRBV4-1 and TRBJ1-4; 11 nucleotides match TRBD1. The CDR3 extends over 16 amino acids. With 4 bases clipped from V and 5 bases from J, the junction kept 6 bases outside the gene matches. Germline V gene sequence: CDR1 MGHRA, CDR2 YSYEKL.

This chain joins TRBV11-2 and TRBJ1-1; TRBD1 is a possible D gene (6 bases). The CDR3 sequence is 15 residues long. Germline V CDR1 and CDR2: SGHAT, FQNNGV. Trimming took 4 bases from V and 1 from J, leaving 13 bases between them. The CDR3 loop is CASSSPTGGNTEAFF. For the CDR3, the DNA is TGTGCCAGCAGCTCCCCGACAGGTGGGAACACTGAAGCTTTCTTT.

The rearrangement uses TRBV5-1 and TRBJ2-3; 7 bases are a match to TRBD1. Germline V gives CDR1 SGHRS, CDR2 YFSETQ. J gave up 0 bases and V 4 bases, and 2 bases lay outside the gene matches. This CDR3 spans 14 amino acids. For the CDR3, the DNA is TGCGCCAGCAGCCTGGACAGGAGCACAGATACGCAGTATTTT. Protein sequence: CASSLDRSTDTQYF.

This chain links TRBV11-3 with TRBJ1-1; 7 bases are a match to TRBD1. V lost 5 bases, J lost 5 bases, and 8 bases stayed unmatched. Germline V CDR1 and CDR2: SGHNT, YENEEA. The CDR3 length is 14 residues. CDR3 nucleotides: TGTGCCAGCAGCCCCCAGGGGGAAGGGACTGAAGCTTTCTTT. Protein sequence: CASSPQGEGTEAFF.

This clone appeared a single time. V and J are TRBV12-2 and TRBJ2-5; TRBD1, the table's D call, was not compared with the DNA. TRBV12-2 is given as a pseudogene. The CDR3 covers 16 residues. The chain's CDR3 is CASRPRTGRYRETQYF. The CDR3, as DNA: TGTGCAAGTCGCCCTCGGACAGGGAGGTATCGGGAGACCCAGTACTTC.

The chain joins TRBV19 to TRBJ2-7; possible D gene TRBD1, 5 bases. The V end was cut by 5 bases, the J end by 7 bases, with 18 bases between. Germline CDR1 reads LNHDA; CDR2 reads SQIVND (reference sequence). The CDR3 consists of 14 residues. In DNA, the CDR3 is TGTGCCAGTAGTCCCCGGACACAATTTCGGGAGCAGTACTTC. It translates to CASSPRTQFREQYF.

The chain is built from TRBV28 and TRBJ1-3; 7 bases are shared with TRBD1. The CDR3 runs to 14 residues. The V and J ends lost 5 bases and 3 bases, in that order; junction bases with no gene match: 4. Germline V gives CDR1 MDHEN, CDR2 SYDVKM. The CDR3 DNA reads TGTGCCAGCAGTCGACAGGGAATTGGAAACACCATATATTTT. Translating it yields CASSRQGIGNTIYF.

The chain has TRBV6-6 and TRBJ2-5; TRBD1 might be the D (6 bases). The CDR3 extends over 14 amino acids. Trimming removed 0 bases from V and 4 bases from J, with 9 bases in between. Germline V gives CDR1 MNHNY, CDR2 SVGAGI (reference sequence). The CDR3: CASSYSGAVETQYF. The CDR3 bases are TGTGCCAGCAGTTACTCGGGGGCGGTAGAGACCCAGTACTTC.